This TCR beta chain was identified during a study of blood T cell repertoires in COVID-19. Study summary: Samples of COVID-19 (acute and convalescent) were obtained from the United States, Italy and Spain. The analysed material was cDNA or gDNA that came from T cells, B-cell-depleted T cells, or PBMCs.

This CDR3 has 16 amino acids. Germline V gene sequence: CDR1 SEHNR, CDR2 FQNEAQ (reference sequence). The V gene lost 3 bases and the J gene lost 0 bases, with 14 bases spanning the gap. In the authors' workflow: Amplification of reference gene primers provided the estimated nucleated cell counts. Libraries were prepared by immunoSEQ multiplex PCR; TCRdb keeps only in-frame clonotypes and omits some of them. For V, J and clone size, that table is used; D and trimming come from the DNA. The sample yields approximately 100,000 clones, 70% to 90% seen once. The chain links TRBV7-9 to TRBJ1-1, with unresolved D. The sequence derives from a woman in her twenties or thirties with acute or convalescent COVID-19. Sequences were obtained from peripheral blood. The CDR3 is CASSLARLNMNTEAFF. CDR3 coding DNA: TGTGCCAGCAGCTTGGCAAGACTGAACATGAACACTGAAGCTTTCTTT.